Following are 26 T cell receptor beta chains from one sample sequenced in a study of cytomegalovirus exposure and HLA in healthy donors (dated by TCRdb to about 2017). Library prep was done by the immunoSEQ multiplex PCR assay. For the multiplex PCR, a mixture combining 60 forward primers for TCR Vbeta segments and 13 reverse primers for TCR Jbeta segments was used. TCRdb provides this immuneACCESS table in a form limited to in-frame rearrangements. Some clones are lacking; in checked studies, under half of them reflect an unresolved V gene, and why the rest are absent is not known. The sample records roughly 77,000 clones, about 73% of which are singletons. The top ten clones comprise less than 4.5% of the sample. The sequenced sample was PBMCs. These receptors all stem from a man aged 40-49 years in good health and CMV-seronegative.

The chain combines TRBV30 with TRBJ1-3, with TRBD1 matching 9 bases. CDR3 length equals 15 residues. Germline values: CDR1 GTSNPN, CDR2 SVGIG (reference sequence). The V and J ends lost 2 bases and 4 bases, in that order; junction bases with no gene match: 6. CDR3 nucleotide sequence: TGTGCCTGGAGTTTAACAGGGGGCAACGGAAACACCATATATTTT. It encodes CAWSLTGGNGNTIYF.

The V call is TRBV9, the J call TRBJ2-7; 7 bases fit TRBD1. In germline, CDR1 is SGDLS, CDR2 YYNGEE. The V gene end was trimmed by 0 bases and the J gene end by 2 bases; junction bases not matched to a gene: 11. This CDR3 contains 17 residues. The CDR3 coding sequence is TGTGCCAGCAGCGTAGAGGGGGCTGCGTTGTCGGCCTACGAGCAGTACTTC. Amino acid sequence: CASSVEGAALSAYEQYF.

The CDR3 loop is CASSDGLMNTEAFF. CDR3 nucleotide sequence: TGTGCCAGCAGTGACGGGTTAATGAACACTGAAGCTTTCTTT. The gene calls are TRBV2 and TRBJ1-1; D not resolved. V was shortened by 3 bases and J by 0 bases, with 8 bases between the two germline ends. This CDR3 spans 14 amino acids. The germline CDR1 and CDR2 sequences are SNHLY and FYNNEI. The complete variable domain, with remaining parts taken from reference TRBV2 and TRBJ1-1, reads EPEVTQTPSHQVTQMGQEVILRCVPISNHLYFYWYRQILGQKVEFLVSFYNNEISEKSEIFDDQFSVERPDGSNFTLKIRSTKLEDSAMYFCASSDGLMNTEAFFGQGTRLTVV.

This chain links TRBV14 with TRBJ2-5; D is possibly TRBD2 (5 bases). Trimming shortened V by 2 bases and J by 0 bases, and 13 bases separated the two germline ends. Germline loops: CDR1 SGHDN, CDR2 FVKESK. This CDR3 comprises 16 residues. The CDR3 sequence is CASSQRRLSNQETQYF. The DNA of the CDR3 is TGTGCCAGCAGCCAACGTCGACTATCAAACCAAGAGACCCAGTACTTC.

The chain carries TRBV7-3 and TRBJ1-1; a weak D match, TRBD1 (6 bases). The CDR3 contains 16 residues. Trimming took 4 bases from V and 0 from J, leaving 15 bases between them. Germline V gene lookup returns CDR1 SGHTA and CDR2 FQGTGA. CDR3 protein: CASSSRPGQVNTEAFF. DNA for the CDR3: TGTGCCAGCAGCTCTAGACCGGGACAAGTGAACACTGAAGCTTTCTTT.

This chain connects TRBV19 to TRBJ1-1, with TRBD1 matching over 7 bases. The junction had 8 bases not matched to a gene; V was cut back by 3 bases and J by 4 bases. The CDR3 covers 15 residues. The germline V gene has CDR1 LNHDA and CDR2 SQIVND (reference sequence). The CDR3 sequence: CASSILTGWATEAFF. For the CDR3, the DNA is TGTGCCAGTAGTATCCTGACAGGGTGGGCCACTGAAGCTTTCTTT.

This clone was seen only a few times. This chain links TRBV5-1 with TRBJ2-7; the match to TRBD1 covers 8 bases. Germline V gene data show CDR1 as SGHRS and CDR2 as YFSETQ. There are 14 residues in the CDR3. V dropped 1 base and J dropped 4; count of bases not matched to a gene: 4. Written as DNA, the CDR3 is TGCGCCAGCAGCTTGACAGGGGGTCAATACGAGCAGTACTTC. As protein: CASSLTGGQYEQYF.

The V and J genes are TRBV25-1 and TRBJ1-2, with TRBD1 identical over 9 bases. V shed 2 bases, J shed 8 bases, and the junction held 9 bases outside the gene matches. Germline V CDR1 and CDR2: MGHDK, SYGVNS. The CDR3 loop spans 15 amino acids. The CDR3 bases are TGTGCCAGCAGTGAAGTAGGGGACAGGGTGAAGGGCTACACCTTC. Translating gives CASSEVGDRVKGYTF.

This clone occurred a few times. The chain joins TRBV28 to TRBJ1-1; 8 nucleotides match TRBD1. The germline gives CDR1 MDHEN, CDR2 SYDVKM. J lost 7 bases, V lost 5 bases, and 6 bases had no gene match. This CDR3 is built from 13 residues. CDR3 sequence reads: CASSRTGIDEAFF. CDR3 sequence (DNA): TGTGCCAGCAGTCGGACAGGGATCGATGAAGCTTTCTTT.

This clone is a singleton in its sample. The genes are TRBV28 and TRBJ2-7; the match to TRBD1 covers 7 bases. V was clipped by 2 bases and J by 3 bases; unmatched bases: 7. The CDR3 is 15 amino acids. The germline gives CDR1 MDHEN, CDR2 SYDVKM. CDR3 DNA sequence: TGTGCCAGCAGTTTACCGGGACAGATCGTCTACGAGCAGTACTTC. This gives the protein CASSLPGQIVYEQYF.

The chain carries TRBV27 and TRBJ2-2; TRBD2 agrees at 12 bases. This CDR3 comprises 17 residues. V was pared by 0 bases and J by 6 bases, with 5 bases of the junction left unmatched. The germline V gene has CDR1 MNHEY and CDR2 SMNVEV (reference sequence). CDR3 loop: CASSLSRTSGTSGELFF. CDR3 sequence (DNA): TGTGCCAGCAGTTTATCGAGGACTAGCGGGACCTCCGGGGAGCTGTTTTTT.

The V and J genes are TRBV30 and TRBJ2-2, with 10 bases fitting TRBD2. J was trimmed by 5 bases and V by 2 bases; bases with no gene match: 5. Germline V lookup: CDR1 GTSNPN, CDR2 SVGIG (reference sequence). The CDR3 is made up of 15 amino acids. CDR3 residues: CAWSRLAGATGELFF. The CDR3 nucleotides read TGTGCCTGGAGTAGGCTAGCGGGAGCTACCGGGGAGCTGTTTTTT.

The J gene is TRBJ1-2, the V gene TRBV28; D is ambiguous. CDR1 and CDR2 from the germline V gene are MDHEN and SYDVKM. The V and J ends lost 7 bases and 4 bases respectively, with 13 bases between them. This CDR3 comprises 13 residues. The CDR3 coding sequence is TGTGCCAGCAACTACAATCTTTTCTATGGCTACACCTTC. Its translation: CASNYNLFYGYTF.

CDR3 sequence reads: CASSEQGRETQYF. The CDR3 DNA follows: TGCGCCAGCAGTGAGCAGGGTCGAGAGACCCAGTACTTC. The chain employs TRBV10-1 and TRBJ2-5, with D maybe TRBD1 (5 bases). V shed 2 bases and J shed 4 bases, with 8 bases lying between them. This CDR3 is built from 13 residues. CDR1 is WNHNN, CDR2 SYGVQD, per germline (reference sequence).

The chain combines TRBV19 with TRBJ1-4; D is perhaps TRBD1 (5 bases). Deletions cut 6 bases from V and 8 bases from J, with 16 bases between. This CDR3 region has 14 residues. Per germline, CDR1 LNHDA and CDR2 SQIVND (reference sequence). This chain's CDR3 is CASRRSSGKEKLFF. The CDR3 nucleotides are TGTGCCAGTAGGCGCTCCTCAGGGAAGGAAAAACTGTTTTTT.

This rearrangement joins TRBV28 to TRBJ1-5; D remains ambiguous. The V gene lost 5 bases and the J gene lost 2 bases, with 7 bases spanning the gap. The germline V gene has CDR1 MDHEN and CDR2 SYDVKM. This CDR3 region has 13 residues. The CDR3 loop is CASSRSGNQPQHF. CDR3 coding DNA: TGTGCCAGCAGTCGGTCGGGCAATCAGCCCCAGCATTTT.

The chain recombines TRBV5-1 with TRBJ2-1; TRBD1 might be the D (6 bases). V was cut by 3 bases and J by 0 bases, with 13 bases left in between. The CDR3 consists of 16 residues. Germline V gene sequence: CDR1 SGHRS, CDR2 YFSETQ. The CDR3 region is CASSSRQVSSYNEQFF. For the CDR3, the DNA is TGCGCCAGCAGCTCAAGACAGGTGAGCTCCTACAATGAGCAGTTCTTC.

The chain recombines TRBV5-6 with TRBJ1-5, with TRBD1 matching over 8 bases. The CDR3 extends over 14 amino acids. With 4 bases clipped from V and 7 bases from J, the junction kept 7 bases outside the gene matches. Germline V gives CDR1 SGHDT, CDR2 YYEEEE. The CDR3 nucleotides are TGTGCCAGCAGCCACGGACAGGGTAGACAGCCCCAGCATTTT. This sequence encodes CASSHGQGRQPQHF.

A single count supports this clone. The rearrangement links TRBV25-1 to TRBJ1-2; 8 bases are a match to TRBD1. Germline CDR1 is MGHDK and CDR2 is SYGVNS. CDR3 length equals 13 residues. Trimming removed 6 bases from V and 8 bases from J; junction bases left unmatched: 8. The CDR3 sequence is CASRPDRGGGYTF. The CDR3 nucleotides read TGTGCCAGCAGACCTGACAGGGGAGGCGGCTACACCTTC.

V usage is TRBV30 and J usage is TRBJ2-7; D unresolved. This CDR3 is 14 amino acids long. V shed 2 bases and J shed 1 base, with 12 bases lying between them. CDR1 GTSNPN and CDR2 SVGIG come from the germline V gene (reference sequence). Here the CDR3 reads CAWSPDRVSYEQYF. The CDR3 nucleotides read TGTGCCTGGAGTCCAGATCGGGTTTCCTACGAGCAGTACTTC.

This clone was seen a few times. The chain uses TRBV28 and TRBJ1-1; possibly TRBD1 for D (6 bases). Germline assignment: CDR1 MDHEN and CDR2 SYDVKM. The CDR3 has 14 residues. V was cut by 6 bases and J by 3 bases, with 14 bases left in between. For the CDR3, the DNA is TGTGCCAGCAGCCCCCGGACAGTTTACACTGAAGCTTTCTTT. Residues: CASSPRTVYTEAFF.

This chain uses TRBV6-5 with TRBJ2-2; 8 bases agree with TRBD2. CDR3 size: 14 residues. V was clipped by 5 bases and J by 6 bases; unmatched bases: 5. The germline CDR1 and CDR2 sequences are MNHEY and SVGAGI. The DNA for the CDR3 is TGTGCCAGCAGTCCGAGCGGGAGCCCCGGGGAGCTGTTTTTT. The encoded protein is CASSPSGSPGELFF.

The V and J genes are TRBV11-2 and TRBJ2-4, with D hard to call. Trimming shortened V by 1 base and J by 2 bases, and 9 bases separated the two germline ends. CDR3 size: 15 residues. The V gene's germline CDR1 is SGHAT and CDR2 FQNNGV. CDR3 sequence (DNA): TGTGCCAGCAGCTTAGCCCCAGGTACCAAAAACATTCAGTACTTC. Translating it yields CASSLAPGTKNIQYF.

The J gene is TRBJ2-5, the V gene TRBV7-9; 7 nucleotides line up with TRBD2. Near its end, the DNA agrees better with TRBJ2-7, so the J call may be wrong. CDR1 is SEHNR, CDR2 FQNEAQ, per germline (reference sequence). This CDR3 contains 12 residues. CDR3 DNA: TGTGCCAGCAGCTTACTAGCGGCCGAGCAGTACTTC. The encoded protein is CASSLLAAEQYF.

The chain has TRBV25-1 and TRBJ2-7; D call uncertain. With 0 bases removed from V and 12 bases from J, the gap between germline ends came to 18 bases. CDR1 is MGHDK and CDR2 is SYGVNS in the germline V gene. The CDR3 consists of 14 residues. CDR3 sequence: CASSEYRDTADLYF. The CDR3 DNA reads TGTGCCAGCAGTGAATATCGAGACACCGCCGACCTGTACTTC.

On this clone itself: Here the CDR3 omits its conserved ending phenylalanine or tryptophan, so a read error is the likely source. The DNA is left out, because the CDR3 cannot be placed on it with certainty; the CDR3 is given as TCRdb lists it. This chain links TRBV18 with TRBJ2-3; TRBD2, the D gene given by the table, was not confirmed from the DNA. The CDR3 numbers 14 amino acids, ends counted. CDR1 and CDR2 from the germline V gene are KGHSH and LQKENI. Here the CDR3 reads CASSPDAASGAGQL.